Listed here are 14 T cell receptor beta chains from one sample, sequenced in a study of cytomegalovirus exposure and HLA in healthy donors. Repertoires were generated with immunoSEQ multiplex PCR, while TCRdb's copy carries only in-frame clones and drops some. The table shows fewer than 200,000 clones, with approximately 96% occurring only once. Sequencing used PBMCs. Receptor source: a woman between 18 and 29 years old in good health and CMV-seronegative.

The chain couples TRBV12-5 to TRBJ2-7, with 14 bases identical to TRBD2. Germline CDR1 and CDR2: LGHNT and FRNRAP. This CDR3 region has 17 residues. The junction had 8 bases not matched to a gene; V was cut back by 7 bases and J by 0 bases. The CDR3 region is CASAGTSGGYSSYEQYF. CDR3 in DNA: TGTGCTAGTGCCGGGACTAGCGGGGGCTATTCCTCCTACGAGCAGTACTTC.

The chain's CDR3 is CASSSPPYRHGELFF. The DNA for the CDR3 is TGTGCCAGCAGTTCCCCCCCCTACAGGCACGGGGAGCTGTTTTTT. The chain employs TRBV6-5 and TRBJ2-2, with D possibly matching TRBD1 (5 bases). Trimming pared 4 bases from V and 7 bases from J, leaving 16 bases between. The CDR3 spans 15 residues. CDR1 MNHEY and CDR2 SVGAGI come from the germline V gene.

As concerns this clone: This CDR3 is also generated by other DNA sequences in the sample. This chain links TRBV5-1 with TRBJ1-2; 8 nucleotides match TRBD1. The CDR3 sequence is 14 residues long. Germline CDR1 is SGHRS and CDR2 is YFSETQ. J lost 5 bases, V lost 0 bases, and 3 bases had no gene match. The CDR3 DNA reads TGCGCCAGCAGCTTGGCAGGGGGCTCGTATGGCTACACCTTC. Translated: CASSLAGGSYGYTF.

This clone was detected only a few times. This chain links TRBV2 with TRBJ1-2; D unclear. Germline V lookup: CDR1 SNHLY, CDR2 FYNNEI. This CDR3 is built from 12 residues. Trimming removed 1 base at V and 8 bases at J, with 8 bases between. The CDR3 sequence: CASSEGGGGYTF. DNA for the CDR3: TGTGCCAGCAGTGAAGGTGGAGGCGGCTACACCTTC.

The rearrangement links TRBV5-6 to TRBJ1-2, with 7 bases fitting TRBD1. The CDR3 extends over 13 amino acids. Per the germline V gene, CDR1 is SGHDT and CDR2 is YYEEEE. Trimming cost V 4 bases and J 8 bases; bases outside gene matches: 8. The CDR3 reads CASSLDRAGGYTF. The CDR3 DNA follows: TGTGCCAGCAGCCTAGACAGGGCGGGCGGCTACACCTTC.

V and J are TRBV18 and TRBJ1-3; TRBD1 agrees at 7 bases. The CDR3 extends over 17 amino acids. V lost 1 base and J lost 0; bases outside the gene matches: 6. The V gene's germline CDR1 is KGHSH and CDR2 LQKENI. CDR3 in DNA: TGTGCCAGCTCACCACTGCCAGGGGGTACCTCTGGAAACACCATATATTTT. Amino acids: CASSPLPGGTSGNTIYF.

This clone was detected once. The chain carries TRBV6-1 and TRBJ2-7; D may be TRBD2 (6 bases). V was cut by 3 bases and J by 4 bases, with 16 bases left in between. Per the germline V gene, CDR1 is MNHNS and CDR2 is SASEGT. The CDR3 has 15 residues. The DNA of the CDR3 is TGTGCCAGCAGTGACTTCGGGGGTCGGGGGTACGAGCAGTACTTC. Protein product: CASSDFGGRGYEQYF.

This clone was recorded only once. The gene calls are TRBV4-1 and TRBJ2-5; 8 nucleotides agree with TRBD2. V shed 4 bases and J 5 bases; nucleotides not matched to a gene: 12. Germline loops: CDR1 MGHRA, CDR2 YSYEKL. The CDR3 contains 16 residues. The CDR3 sequence is CASSPSLAGGGETQYF. The CDR3 DNA is TGCGCCAGCAGCCCCTCTTTGGCGGGGGGAGGCGAGACCCAGTACTTC.

This chain joins TRBV7-9 and TRBJ1-2, with D uncertain. The CDR3 loop spans 16 amino acids. V was clipped by 5 bases and J by 2 bases, with 18 bases between them. The germline CDR1 and CDR2 sequences are SEHNR and FQNEAQ (reference sequence). The chain's CDR3 is CASSPIEGEPNYGYTF. CDR3 DNA: TGTGCCAGCAGCCCCATTGAGGGAGAGCCCAACTATGGCTACACCTTC. The variable domain in full, with the rest retrieved from reference TRBV7-9 and TRBJ1-2, is DTGVSQNPRHKITKRGQNVTFRCDPISEHNRLYWYRQTLGQGPEFLTYFQNEAQLEKSRLLSDRFSAERPKGSFSTLEIQRTEQGDSAMYLCASSPIEGEPNYGYTFGSGTRLTVV.

This chain joins TRBV6-1 and TRBJ2-7, with 8 bases fitting TRBD1. This CDR3 has 15 amino acids. Germline V gene lookup returns CDR1 MNHNS and CDR2 SASEGT. The trim removed 3 bases at V and 5 bases at J, leaving 9 bases unmatched. This CDR3 reads CASSDRDRLMNEQYF. DNA for the CDR3: TGTGCCAGCAGTGACCGGGACAGGTTGATGAACGAGCAGTACTTC.

The rearrangement joins TRBV21-1 to TRBJ1-1; the listed D gene, TRBD1, was not tested against the DNA. TRBV21-1 is a listed pseudogene. The CDR3 runs to 18 residues. The CDR3, as DNA: TGTGCCAGCAGCCCCCCAAAACCGAAGGGGAATATGAACACTGAAGCTTTCTTT. This translates into CASSPPKPKGNMNTEAFF.

The chain links TRBV9 to TRBJ2-1; D is possibly TRBD2 (5 bases). Trimming stripped 4 bases from V and 0 bases from J, with 11 bases between. The CDR3 runs to 15 residues. The germline V gene has CDR1 SGDLS and CDR2 YYNGEE. The CDR3 reads CASSTSGSSYNEQFF. In nucleotides, the CDR3 is TGTGCCAGCAGCACCAGCGGCTCCTCCTACAATGAGCAGTTCTTC.

The chain combines TRBV7-2 with TRBJ2-7, with D possibly TRBD2 on 6 matching bases. V gave up 1 base and J gave up 1 base, with 14 bases separating them. The CDR3 length is 16 residues. Germline loops: CDR1 SGHTA, CDR2 FQGNSA. CDR3 coding DNA: TGTGCCAGCAGCTTAGGGGCTGGGGGACTTTCCTACGAGCAGTACTTC. Amino acid sequence: CASSLGAGGLSYEQYF.

This clone was recorded only once. The CDR3 DNA reads as TGTGCCAGCAGCTCCAGGACAGGGGCCGGCTACACCTTC. The encoded protein is CASSSRTGAGYTF. The chain uses TRBV11-3 and TRBJ1-2; 9 nucleotides agree with TRBD1. Per the germline V gene, CDR1 is SGHNT and CDR2 is YENEEA. V lost 4 bases and J lost 8; bases outside the gene matches: 5. The CDR3 length is 13 residues.